This entry is about one T cell receptor (beta chain). The data derive from a study of blood T cell repertoires in COVID-19. Looking at the study overall: T cells, B-cell-depleted T cells, or PBMCs supplied cDNA or gDNA.

TCRdb keeps only in-frame clones here, not all; method: immunoSEQ multiplex PCR. The sample lists around 250,000 clones; 80% to 90% were seen once. V shed 5 bases, J shed 12 bases, and the junction held 4 bases outside the gene matches. Looked up from germline, CDR1 is SGHVS and CDR2 is FNYEAQ. The CDR3 sequence is 12 residues long. This clonotype originated in a woman in her twenties or thirties who had recovered from COVID-19. Sequenced: PBMCs or T cells enriched from blood (not recorded which). This chain links TRBV7-6 with TRBJ1-6; 7 bases are shared with TRBD1. CDR3 sequence reads: CASSPTGLPLHF. The CDR3 bases are TGTGCCAGCAGCCCGACAGGGTTACCCCTCCACTTT. The whole variable domain, remainder taken from reference TRBV7-6 and TRBJ1-6, is GAGVSQSPRYKVTKRGQDVALRCDPISGHVSLYWYRQALGQGPEFLTYFNYEAQQDKSGLPNDRFSAERPEGSISTLTIQRTEQRDSAMYRCASSPTGLPLHFGNGTRLTVT.